These 29 T cell receptor beta chains originate from one sample sequenced in a study of T-cell memory formation after mild COVID-19. MiXCR, applied by TCRdb to the 5' RACE reads, yields one record per CDR3 protein. The repertoire holds hundreds of thousands of distinct CDR3 sequences, about 20% seen once, with roughly a fifth in the top ten. The sequencing sample was made of PBMCs or a T cell subset sorted from them (not recorded which). All receptors come from a man aged 18 to 35 who had mild COVID-19 (a few samples of this study predate the infection). Cell type and time point are not known.

The chain joins TRBV6-5 to TRBJ1-6; 9 nucleotides line up with TRBD1. The CDR3 runs 15 residues. In germline, CDR1 is MNHEY, CDR2 SVGAGI. V dropped 7 bases and J dropped 9; count of bases not matched to a gene: 10. The CDR3 here is CASTRPGTGTSPLHF. CDR3 in DNA: TGTGCCAGCACCCGGCCCGGGACAGGGACTTCACCCCTCCACTTT.

There are a few counts of this clonotype. The chain combines TRBV9 with TRBJ2-1, with a weak D call TRBD1 (6 bases). Germline V gene lookup returns CDR1 SGDLS and CDR2 YYNGEE. V was clipped by 1 base and J by 0 bases, with 11 bases between them. The CDR3 covers 16 residues. The CDR3 loop is CASSVHGQYSYNEQFF. In DNA, the CDR3 is TGTGCCAGCAGCGTACATGGACAGTACTCCTACAATGAGCAGTTCTTC. The whole variable domain, remainder taken from reference TRBV9 and TRBJ2-1, is DSGVTQTPKHLITATGQRVTLRCSPRSGDLSVYWYQQSLDQGLQFLIQYYNGEERAKGNILERFSAQQFPDLHSELNLSSLELGDSALYFCASSVHGQYSYNEQFFGPGTRLTVL.

This clonotype was counted between two and nine times. The V call is TRBV5-1, the J call TRBJ1-4; D gene uncertain. CDR3 length: 13 amino acids. Trimming removed 4 bases at V and 8 bases at J, with 12 bases between. In germline, CDR1 is SGHRS, CDR2 YFSETQ. The CDR3 bases are TGCGCCAGCAGCCCAGAAGGACGGGAAAAACTGTTTTTT. Translating gives CASSPEGREKLFF.

The chain has TRBV5-1 and TRBJ2-3; 8 bases align to TRBD2. J lost 4 bases, V lost 1 base, and 5 bases had no gene match. CDR1 is SGHRS and CDR2 is YFSETQ in the germline V gene. This CDR3 region has 15 residues. CDR3 sequence (DNA): TGCGCCAGCAGCTTGCTGGACGGGGGGGCAGATACGCAGTATTTT. This encodes CASSLLDGGADTQYF.

At least ten counts were recorded for this clonotype. J is TRBJ1-2 and V is TRBV5-1, with D unresolved. Deletions cut 8 bases from V and 4 bases from J, with 15 bases between. The length of the CDR3 is 13 residues. The V gene's germline CDR1 is SGHRS and CDR2 YFSETQ. DNA of the CDR3: TGCGCCAGTGGAGAGGTTCCTAGCTATGGCTACACCTTC. Protein: CASGEVPSYGYTF.

In this sample, this clonotype turned up a few times. The chain links TRBV29-1 to TRBJ2-1; D is unclear. The germline V gene has CDR1 SQVTM and CDR2 ANQGSEA. Trimming took 3 bases from V and 0 from J, leaving 15 bases between them. The CDR3 has 16 amino acids. The CDR3 nucleotides are TGCAGCGTTGAGAAATTCTACACTCGCTCCTACAATGAGCAGTTCTTC. It codes for CSVEKFYTRSYNEQFF.

This rearrangement joins TRBV6-2 or TRBV6-3 to TRBJ2-7; the match to TRBD2 covers 9 bases. CDR3 length: 14 residues. Looked up from germline, CDR1 is MNHEY and CDR2 is SVGEGT. J lost 2 bases, V lost 8 bases, and 7 bases had no gene match. The chain's CDR3 is CASRRSGGTYEQYF. The DNA of the CDR3 is TGTGCCAGCCGGAGAAGCGGGGGGACCTACGAGCAGTACTTC.

This clonotype was counted only a few times. V is TRBV6-2 or TRBV6-3 and J is TRBJ2-3; 10 bases line up with TRBD2. Germline lookup yields CDR1 MNHEY and CDR2 SVGEGT. CDR3 length: 14 amino acids. J lost 4 bases, V lost 7 bases, and 5 bases had no gene match. The CDR3 region has the DNA TGTGCCAGCAAGATTGGACTAGCGGCAGATACGCAGTATTTT. Translation gives CASKIGLAADTQYF.

The chain joins TRBV6-2 or TRBV6-3 to TRBJ2-7; TRBD2 is a possible D gene (6 bases). The CDR3 has 15 residues. CDR1 and CDR2 (germline): MNHEY, SVGEGT. The ends were cut back, 0 bases at V and 7 bases at J, with 16 bases in the middle. CDR3 sequence: CASSYSTVRRGEQYF. The CDR3 DNA sequence: TGTGCCAGCAGTTACTCTACCGTTCGCCGGGGGGAGCAGTACTTC.

This clonotype has a handful of counts. The chain employs TRBV10-3 and TRBJ1-2, with a tentative D call TRBD1 (6 bases). Germline-derived CDR1 and CDR2 are ENHRY and SYGVKD. V was clipped by 7 bases and J by 4 bases, with 13 bases between them. The CDR3 length is 13 residues. As DNA, the CDR3 is TGTGCCATCACCCAGGGACAAATCTATGGCTACACCTTC. Translation gives CAITQGQIYGYTF.

The sample holds a few counts of this clonotype. This chain joins TRBV5-5 and TRBJ2-7; 9 bases are a match to TRBD2. This CDR3 spans 15 amino acids. With V trimmed by 4 bases and J by 2 bases, 7 bases remained unmatched. CDR1 is SGHKS, CDR2 YYEKEE, per germline (reference sequence). In nucleotides, the CDR3 is TGTGCCAGCAGCCTCACTAGCGGGCACCCCTACGAGCAGTACGTC. Encoded protein: CASSLTSGHPYEQYV.

A few counts support this clonotype. V usage is TRBV11-1 and J usage is TRBJ2-1; 10 positions match TRBD2. Looked up from germline, CDR1 is SGHAT and CDR2 is FQDESV (reference sequence). Trimming cost V 5 bases and J 6 bases; bases outside gene matches: 7. The CDR3 has 15 residues. The CDR3 DNA follows: TGTGCCAGCAGCGTTAGCGGGGGGTGGTCCAATGAGCAGTTCTTC. This sequence encodes CASSVSGGWSNEQFF.

This clonotype was counted a few times. The chain recombines TRBV7-9 with TRBJ2-7, with D tentatively TRBD1 (5 bases). The CDR3 length is 16 residues. Per germline, CDR1 SEHNR and CDR2 FQNEAQ (reference sequence). The germline V and J ends were trimmed by 4 bases and 4 bases, with 20 bases remaining between them. In nucleotides, the CDR3 is TGTGCCAGCAGCTCAGGGAAGGTGACAATGTCTTACGAGCAGTACTTC. Its protein product is CASSSGKVTMSYEQYF.

This chain connects TRBV12-3 or TRBV12-4 to TRBJ2-2; D not resolved. V lost 1 base and J 6 bases, leaving 9 bases between the germline ends. The CDR3 extends over 14 amino acids. CDR3 bases: TGTGCCAGCAGTTTAGTGGTAGGGTCCGGGGAGCTGTTTTTT. Translating gives CASSLVVGSGELFF.

This clonotype has only a few counts. The chain employs TRBV6-5 and TRBJ2-7; tentatively, D is TRBD1 or TRBD2 (5 bases each). The germline V and J ends were trimmed by 2 bases and 3 bases, with 14 bases remaining between them. Germline assignment: CDR1 MNHEY and CDR2 SVGAGI. The CDR3 totals 15 residues. This chain's CDR3 is CASSYGGTDGYEQYF. The CDR3 coding sequence is TGTGCCAGCAGTTACGGGGGAACAGACGGCTACGAGCAGTACTTC.

V and J are TRBV5-1 and TRBJ1-1; D perhaps matches TRBD1 (5 bases). The germline V gene encodes CDR1 SGHRS and CDR2 YFSETQ. The CDR3 has 13 amino acids. V lost 6 bases and J lost 5, with 14 bases in between. The CDR3 sequence: CASNDWGGTEAFF. CDR3 coding DNA: TGCGCCAGCAACGACTGGGGCGGGACTGAAGCTTTCTTT.

In the case of this clonotype: At one end, the junction sequence differs from germline, possibly due to a read error. The rearrangement joins TRBV11-2 to TRBJ2-5; TRBD1 is a possible D gene (6 bases). There are 14 residues in the CDR3. Germline V gene lookup returns CDR1 SGHAT and CDR2 FQNNGV. This CDR3 is CASSYRDTQQTQYF. CDR3 in DNA: TGTGCCAGCAGCTACCGGGACACCCAACAGACCCAGTACTTC.

This chain connects TRBV6-1 to TRBJ2-5, with D hard to call. Germline V gene sequence: CDR1 MNHNS, CDR2 SASEGT. The V end was cut by 2 bases, the J end by 7 bases, with 14 bases between. This CDR3 region has 14 residues. The CDR3 sequence is CASSEWIFPRTQYF. DNA of the CDR3: TGTGCCAGCAGTGAATGGATATTTCCCCGGACCCAGTACTTC.

The chain carries TRBV20-1 and TRBJ2-5; 10 bases agree with TRBD1. Germline CDR1 is DFQATT and CDR2 is SNEGSKA (reference sequence). The CDR3 runs 15 residues. V shed 6 bases and J 5 bases; nucleotides not matched to a gene: 12. The CDR3 DNA reads as TGCAGTGCCGAAGACAGGGGGCGGCCCCGCGAGACCCAGTACTTC. This translates into CSAEDRGRPRETQYF.

The V and J genes are TRBV11-2 and TRBJ2-5; TRBD2 aligns across 7 bases. The CDR3 is made up of 14 amino acids. V lost 3 bases and J lost 1; bases outside the gene matches: 2. Germline V gene lookup returns CDR1 SGHAT and CDR2 FQNNGV. CDR3 DNA sequence: TGTGCCAGCAGCTTTACTAGCGCCCAAGAGACCCAGTACTTC. This sequence encodes CASSFTSAQETQYF.

Worth noting for this clonotype: A much larger clone sits a single nucleotide away, making a read error possible. The chain joins TRBV5-1 to TRBJ2-5; D perhaps matches TRBD1 (6 bases). The CDR3 runs 14 residues. CDR1 is SGHRS, CDR2 YFSETQ, per germline. V was trimmed by 8 bases and J by 2 bases, leaving 16 bases between them. In DNA form, the CDR3 reads TGCGCCAGAAGCACCGGGACACATCAAGAGACCCAGTACTTC. Translated, it gives CARSTGTHQETQYF.

The V and J genes are TRBV21-1 and TRBJ2-3; TRBD1, as called in the table, went unchecked against the DNA. TRBV21-1 is reported as a pseudogene. The CDR3 loop spans 15 amino acids. CDR3 protein: CASSHPGDDTDTQYF. The CDR3 nucleotides are TGTGCCAGCAGCCACCCGGGGGATGACACAGATACGCAGTATTTT.

This clonotype showed up many times. This chain joins TRBV15 and TRBJ1-2, with D maybe TRBD1 (5 bases). Deletions cut 3 bases from V and 9 bases from J, with 17 bases between. This CDR3 comprises 14 residues. Germline loops: CDR1 LNHNV, CDR2 YYDKDF (reference sequence). The CDR3 nucleotides are TGTGCCACCAGCAGGTCAGATAGCGAGGGGAGCTACACCTTC. Amino acid sequence: CATSRSDSEGSYTF.

This clonotype occurred a few times. V and J are TRBV20-1 and TRBJ1-5; D unclear. Germline V gene lookup returns CDR1 DFQATT and CDR2 SNEGSKA (reference sequence). The CDR3 extends over 14 amino acids. V dropped 5 bases and J dropped 0 bases, with 11 bases sitting between them. This chain's CDR3 is CSAAGSYSNQPQHF. DNA of the CDR3: TGCAGTGCTGCAGGAAGCTATAGCAATCAGCCCCAGCATTTT.

In its sample, this clonotype was seen a few times. The rearrangement uses TRBV24-1 and TRBJ1-2; 9 nucleotides agree with TRBD1. Trimming at V came to 3 bases and at J to 6 bases, leaving 4 bases not matched to a gene. Germline lookup yields CDR1 KGHDR and CDR2 SFDVKD. The CDR3 is 14 amino acids. CDR3 region: CATSDGQGLDGYTF. CDR3 nucleotide sequence: TGTGCCACCAGTGATGGACAGGGGTTGGATGGCTACACCTTC.

In its sample, this clonotype was seen a few times. V usage is TRBV7-3 and J usage is TRBJ1-1; D gene uncertain. Germline V CDR1 and CDR2: SGHTA, FQGTGA. V was cut by 4 bases and J by 0 bases, with 6 bases left in between. The length of the CDR3 is 13 residues. In DNA form, the CDR3 reads TGTGCCAGCAGCTCGGATGTGAACACTGAAGCTTTCTTT. It translates to CASSSDVNTEAFF.

There are a few counts of this clonotype. V is TRBV6-5 and J is TRBJ2-1, with 9 positions matching TRBD2. V lost 0 bases, J lost 1 base, and 4 bases stayed unmatched. This CDR3 is 17 amino acids long. The germline CDR1 and CDR2 sequences are MNHEY and SVGAGI. The CDR3, as DNA: TGTGCCAGCAGTTACTCGCCGACTAGCGGATCCTACAATGAGCAGTTCTTC. It encodes CASSYSPTSGSYNEQFF.

The sample holds a few counts of this clonotype. V is TRBV4-3 and J is TRBJ1-1; no reliable D call. The germline V gene has CDR1 LGHNA and CDR2 YSLEER. The V gene lost 0 bases and the J gene lost 4 bases, with 15 bases spanning the gap. The CDR3 is made up of 16 amino acids. The CDR3 sequence is CASSQDVSYMGTEAFF. For the CDR3, the DNA is TGCGCCAGCAGCCAAGATGTCAGCTACATGGGCACTGAAGCTTTCTTT.

This clonotype has just a few counts. The J gene is TRBJ2-7, the V gene TRBV12-3 or TRBV12-4, with D perhaps assigned TRBD1 or TRBD2 (5 bases each). V gave up 3 bases and J gave up 8 bases, with 17 bases separating them. This CDR3 has 14 amino acids. CDR3: CASSFGTSRSQQYV. The DNA for the CDR3 is TGTGCCAGCAGTTTCGGGACGAGTCGGAGTCAGCAGTACGTC.